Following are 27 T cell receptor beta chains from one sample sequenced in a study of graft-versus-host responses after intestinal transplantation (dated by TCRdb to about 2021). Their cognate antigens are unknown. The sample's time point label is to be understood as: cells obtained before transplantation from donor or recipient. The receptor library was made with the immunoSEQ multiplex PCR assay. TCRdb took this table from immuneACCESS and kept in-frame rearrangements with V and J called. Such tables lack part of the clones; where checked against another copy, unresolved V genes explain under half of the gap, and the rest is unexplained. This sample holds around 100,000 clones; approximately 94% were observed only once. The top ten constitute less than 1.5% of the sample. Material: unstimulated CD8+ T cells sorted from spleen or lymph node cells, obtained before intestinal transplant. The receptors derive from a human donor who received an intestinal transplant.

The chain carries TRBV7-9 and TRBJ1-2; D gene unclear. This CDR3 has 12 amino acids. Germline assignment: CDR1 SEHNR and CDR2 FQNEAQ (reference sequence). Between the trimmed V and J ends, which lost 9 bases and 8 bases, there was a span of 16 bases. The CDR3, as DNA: TGTGCCAGTGGGGTGGGTACGCAAGGCTACACCTTC. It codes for CASGVGTQGYTF. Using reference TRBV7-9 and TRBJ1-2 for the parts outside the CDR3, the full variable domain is DTGVSQNPRHKITKRGQNVTFRCDPISEHNRLYWYRQTLGQGPEFLTYFQNEAQLEKSRLLSDRFSAERPKGSFSTLEIQRTEQGDSAMYLCASGVGTQGYTFGSGTRLTVV.

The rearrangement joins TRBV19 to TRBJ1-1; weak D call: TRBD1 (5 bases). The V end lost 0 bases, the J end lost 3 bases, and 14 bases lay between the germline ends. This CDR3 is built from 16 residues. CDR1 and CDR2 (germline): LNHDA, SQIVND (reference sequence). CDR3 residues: CASSIDTRGRDTEAFF. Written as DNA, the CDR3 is TGTGCCAGTAGTATAGATACGAGGGGTCGGGACACTGAAGCTTTCTTT. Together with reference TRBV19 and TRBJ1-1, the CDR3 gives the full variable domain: DGGITQSPKYLFRKEGQNVTLSCEQNLNHDAMYWYRQDPGQGLRLIYYSQIVNDFQKGDIAEGYSVSREKKESFPLTVTSAQKNPTAFYLCASSIDTRGRDTEAFFGQGTRLTVV.

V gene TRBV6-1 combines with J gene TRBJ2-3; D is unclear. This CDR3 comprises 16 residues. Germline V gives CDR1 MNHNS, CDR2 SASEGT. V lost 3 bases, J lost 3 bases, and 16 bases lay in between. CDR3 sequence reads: CASSEGSPMSTDTQYF. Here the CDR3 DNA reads TGTGCCAGCAGTGAGGGCTCACCTATGAGTACAGATACGCAGTATTTT.

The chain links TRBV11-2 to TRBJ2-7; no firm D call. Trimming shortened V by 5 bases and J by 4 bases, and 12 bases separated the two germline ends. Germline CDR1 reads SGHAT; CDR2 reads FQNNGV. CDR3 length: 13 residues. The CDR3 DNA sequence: TGTGCCAGCAGCCACCCCCCGGGTTACGAGCAGTACTTC. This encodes CASSHPPGYEQYF.

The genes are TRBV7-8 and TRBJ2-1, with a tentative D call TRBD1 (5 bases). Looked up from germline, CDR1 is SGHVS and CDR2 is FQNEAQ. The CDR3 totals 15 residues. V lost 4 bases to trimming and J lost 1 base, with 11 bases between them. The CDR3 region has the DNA TGTGCCAGCAGCTCCGAACAGGTTTCCTACAATGAGCAGTTCTTC. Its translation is CASSSEQVSYNEQFF.

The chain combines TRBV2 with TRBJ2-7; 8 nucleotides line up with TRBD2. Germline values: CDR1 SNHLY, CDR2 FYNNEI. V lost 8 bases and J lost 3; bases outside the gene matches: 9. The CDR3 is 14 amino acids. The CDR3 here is CASARETSGYEQYF. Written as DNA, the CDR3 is TGTGCCAGCGCACGGGAAACTAGCGGCTACGAGCAGTACTTC.

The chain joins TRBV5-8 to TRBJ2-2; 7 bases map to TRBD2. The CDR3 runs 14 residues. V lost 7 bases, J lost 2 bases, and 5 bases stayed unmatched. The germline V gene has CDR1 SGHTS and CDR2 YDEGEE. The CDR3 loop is CASSAGDNTGELFF. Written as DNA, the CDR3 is TGTGCCAGCTCCGCGGGGGACAACACCGGGGAGCTGTTTTTT.

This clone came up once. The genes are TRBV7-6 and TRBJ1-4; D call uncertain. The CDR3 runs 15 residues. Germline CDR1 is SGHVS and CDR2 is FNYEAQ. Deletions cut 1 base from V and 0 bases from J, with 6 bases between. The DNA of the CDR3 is TGTGCCAGCAGCTTAGGGCCAACAACTAATGAAAAACTGTTTTTT. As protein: CASSLGPTTNEKLFF.

The DNA for the CDR3 is TGCGCCAGCAGCCAAAGGGGGGGACAGATGAACACTGAAGCTTTCTTT. It specifies CASSQRGGQMNTEAFF. The rearrangement uses TRBV4-1 and TRBJ1-1; 7 bases fit TRBD1. Germline trimming cut 2 bases from V and 0 bases from J; bases unmatched to any gene: 6. Germline V gives CDR1 MGHRA, CDR2 YSYEKL. The CDR3 consists of 16 residues.

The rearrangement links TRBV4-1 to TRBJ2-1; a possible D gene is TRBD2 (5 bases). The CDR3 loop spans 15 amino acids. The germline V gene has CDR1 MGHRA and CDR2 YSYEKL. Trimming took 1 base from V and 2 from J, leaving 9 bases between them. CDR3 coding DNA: TGCGCCAGCAGCCAAGTCCCGGGGACCTACAATGAGCAGTTCTTC. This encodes CASSQVPGTYNEQFF.

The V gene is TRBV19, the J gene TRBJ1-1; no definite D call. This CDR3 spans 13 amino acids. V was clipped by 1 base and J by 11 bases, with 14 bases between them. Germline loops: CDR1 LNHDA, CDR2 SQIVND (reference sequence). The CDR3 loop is CASSIGMYDHAFF. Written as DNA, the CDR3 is TGTGCCAGTAGTATAGGGATGTACGACCACGCTTTCTTT.

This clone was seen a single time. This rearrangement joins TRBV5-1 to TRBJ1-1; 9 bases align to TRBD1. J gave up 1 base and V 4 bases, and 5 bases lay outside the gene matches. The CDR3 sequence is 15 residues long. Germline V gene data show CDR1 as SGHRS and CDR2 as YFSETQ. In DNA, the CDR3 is TGCGCCAGCAGCCGACAGGGGGTAAGGAACACTGAAGCTTTCTTT. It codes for CASSRQGVRNTEAFF.

Here the CDR3 DNA reads TGTGCCAGCAGCGGGACAGGGAGTTCCTACAATGAGCAGTTCTTC. Protein product: CASSGTGSSYNEQFF. The chain links TRBV7-9 to TRBJ2-1, with TRBD1 matching 9 bases. The CDR3 is made up of 15 amino acids. V was clipped by 5 bases and J by 1 base; unmatched bases: 3. Germline V CDR1 and CDR2: SEHNR, FQNEAQ (reference sequence).

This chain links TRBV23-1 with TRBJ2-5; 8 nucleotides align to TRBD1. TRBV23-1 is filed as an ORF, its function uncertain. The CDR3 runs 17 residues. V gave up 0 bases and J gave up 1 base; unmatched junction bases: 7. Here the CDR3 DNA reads TGCGCCAGCAGTCAATCCAGGGGACAGGTGTTCCAAGAGACCCAGTACTTC. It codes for CASSQSRGQVFQETQYF.

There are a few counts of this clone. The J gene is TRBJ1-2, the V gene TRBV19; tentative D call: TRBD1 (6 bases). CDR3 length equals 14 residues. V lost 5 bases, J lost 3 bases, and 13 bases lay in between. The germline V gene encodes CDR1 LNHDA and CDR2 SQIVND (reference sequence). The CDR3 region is CASSVFSGDYGYTF. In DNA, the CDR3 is TGTGCCAGTAGTGTGTTTTCAGGGGACTATGGCTACACCTTC.

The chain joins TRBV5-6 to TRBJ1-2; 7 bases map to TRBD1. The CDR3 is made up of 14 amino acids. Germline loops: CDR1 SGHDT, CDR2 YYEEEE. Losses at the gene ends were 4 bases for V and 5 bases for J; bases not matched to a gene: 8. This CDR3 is CASSPPLTGYGYTF. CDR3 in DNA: TGTGCCAGCAGCCCACCCTTGACAGGGTATGGCTACACCTTC.

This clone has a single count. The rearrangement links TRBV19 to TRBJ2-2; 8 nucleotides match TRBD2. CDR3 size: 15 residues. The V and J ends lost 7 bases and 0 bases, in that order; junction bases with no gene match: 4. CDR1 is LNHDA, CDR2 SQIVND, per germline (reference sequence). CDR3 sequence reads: CASTLGLANTGELFF. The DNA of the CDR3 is TGTGCCAGTACTTTGGGACTAGCGAACACCGGGGAGCTGTTTTTT.

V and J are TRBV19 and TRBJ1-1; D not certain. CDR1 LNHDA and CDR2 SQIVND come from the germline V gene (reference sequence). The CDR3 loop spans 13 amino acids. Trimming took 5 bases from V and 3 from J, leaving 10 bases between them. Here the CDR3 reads CASSRSLYTEAFF. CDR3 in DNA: TGTGCCAGTAGTCGCAGCCTTTACACTGAAGCTTTCTTT.

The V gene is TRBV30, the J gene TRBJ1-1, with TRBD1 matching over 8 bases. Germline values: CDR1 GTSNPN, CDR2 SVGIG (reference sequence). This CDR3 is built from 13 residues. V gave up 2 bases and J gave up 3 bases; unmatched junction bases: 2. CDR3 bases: TGTGCCTGGAGTTCACAGGGGGACACTGAAGCTTTCTTT. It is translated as CAWSSQGDTEAFF.

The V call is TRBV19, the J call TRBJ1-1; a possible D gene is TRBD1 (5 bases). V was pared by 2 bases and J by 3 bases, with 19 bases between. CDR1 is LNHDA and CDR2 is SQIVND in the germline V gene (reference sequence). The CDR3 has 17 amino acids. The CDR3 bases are TGTGCCAGTAGTATATCAATCTGGGGACGGCGGGACACTGAAGCTTTCTTT. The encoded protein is CASSISIWGRRDTEAFF.

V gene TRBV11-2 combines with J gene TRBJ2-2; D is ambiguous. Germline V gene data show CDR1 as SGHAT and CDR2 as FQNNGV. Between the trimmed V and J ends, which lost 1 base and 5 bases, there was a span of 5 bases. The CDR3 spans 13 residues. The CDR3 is CASSLAATGELFF. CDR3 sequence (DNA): TGTGCCAGCAGCTTAGCGGCAACCGGGGAGCTGTTTTTT.

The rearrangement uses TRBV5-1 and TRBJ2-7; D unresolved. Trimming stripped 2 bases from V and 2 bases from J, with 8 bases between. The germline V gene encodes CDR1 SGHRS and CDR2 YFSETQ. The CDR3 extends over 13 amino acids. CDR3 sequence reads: CASSFGPAYEQYF. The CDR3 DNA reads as TGCGCCAGCAGCTTCGGGCCAGCCTACGAGCAGTACTTC.

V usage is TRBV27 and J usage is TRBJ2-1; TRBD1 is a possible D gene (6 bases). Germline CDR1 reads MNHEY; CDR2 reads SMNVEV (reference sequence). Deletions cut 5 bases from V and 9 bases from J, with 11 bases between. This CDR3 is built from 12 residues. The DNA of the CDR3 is TGTGCCAGCAGTCTTACAGGGCTTGAGCAGTTCTTC. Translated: CASSLTGLEQFF.

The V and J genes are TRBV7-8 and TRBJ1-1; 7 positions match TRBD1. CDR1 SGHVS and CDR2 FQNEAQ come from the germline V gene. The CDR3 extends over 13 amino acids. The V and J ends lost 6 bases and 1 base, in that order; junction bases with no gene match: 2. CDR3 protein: CASRGTENTEAFF. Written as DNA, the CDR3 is TGTGCCAGCAGGGGGACAGAGAACACTGAAGCTTTCTTT.

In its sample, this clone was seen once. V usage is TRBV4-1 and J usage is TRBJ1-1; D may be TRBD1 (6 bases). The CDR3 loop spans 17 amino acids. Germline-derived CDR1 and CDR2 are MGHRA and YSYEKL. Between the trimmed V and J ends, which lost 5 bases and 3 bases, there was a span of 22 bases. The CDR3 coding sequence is TGCGCCAGCAGCAACTCGCCCTCTTTGGGACACCACACTGAAGCTTTCTTT. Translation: CASSNSPSLGHHTEAFF.

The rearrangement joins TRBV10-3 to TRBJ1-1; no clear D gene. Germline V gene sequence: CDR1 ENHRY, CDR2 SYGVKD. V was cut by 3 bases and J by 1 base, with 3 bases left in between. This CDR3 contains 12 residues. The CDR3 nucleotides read TGTGCCATCAGTGACAGGAACACTGAAGCTTTCTTT. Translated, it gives CAISDRNTEAFF.

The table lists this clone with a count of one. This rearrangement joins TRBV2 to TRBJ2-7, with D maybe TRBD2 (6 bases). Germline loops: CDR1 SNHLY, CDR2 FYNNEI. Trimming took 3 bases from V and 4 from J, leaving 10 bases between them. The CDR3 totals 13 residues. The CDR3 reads CASSELRDYEQYF. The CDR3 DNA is TGTGCCAGCAGTGAGCTGCGGGATTACGAGCAGTACTTC.